This T cell receptor (beta chain) was recorded in a study of T-cell memory formation after mild COVID-19. TCRdb analysed the 5' RACE reads with MiXCR anew, one entry per CDR3 protein. This sample yields a few hundred thousand distinct CDR3 sequences, of which roughly an eighth are seen a single time; roughly 21% belongs to the top ten. Germline CDR1 SGHVS, CDR2 FNYEAQ. The CDR3 length is 16 residues. V lost 5 bases to trimming and J lost 1 base; unmatched junction nucleotides: 6. This clonotype has a count of ten or more. The source is a man younger than 35 who had mild COVID-19 (a few samples of this study predate the infection). Cell type and time point are not known. Sequenced: PBMCs or a T cell subset sorted from them (not recorded which). The chain combines TRBV7-6 with TRBJ1-4; 8 bases agree with TRBD1. The CDR3 loop reads CASSLGQGRTNEKLFF. CDR3 bases: TGTGCCAGCAGCCTTGGACAGGGTAGAACTAATGAAAAACTGTTTTTT. The complete variable domain, with remaining parts taken from reference TRBV7-6 and TRBJ1-4, reads GAGVSQSPRYKVTKRGQDVALRCDPISGHVSLYWYRQALGQGPEFLTYFNYEAQQDKSGLPNDRFSAERPEGSISTLTIQRTEQRDSAMYRCASSLGQGRTNEKLFFGSGTQLSVL.